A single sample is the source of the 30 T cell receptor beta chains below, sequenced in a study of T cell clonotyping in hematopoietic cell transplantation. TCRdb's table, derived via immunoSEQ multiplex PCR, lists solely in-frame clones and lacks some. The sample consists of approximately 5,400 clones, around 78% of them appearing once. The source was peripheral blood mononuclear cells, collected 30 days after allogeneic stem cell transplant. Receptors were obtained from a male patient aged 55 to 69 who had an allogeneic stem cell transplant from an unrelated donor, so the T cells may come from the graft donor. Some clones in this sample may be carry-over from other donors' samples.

In nucleotides, the CDR3 is TGCGCCAGCAAGACAGGGGGCCCTAGCTCCTACGAGCAGTACTTC. Amino acid sequence: CASKTGGPSSYEQYF. The rearrangement joins TRBV10-2 to TRBJ2-7; 10 nucleotides align to TRBD1. J was trimmed by 0 bases and V by 7 bases; bases with no gene match: 6. Per the germline V gene, CDR1 is WSHSY and CDR2 is SAAADI. The CDR3 length is 15 residues.

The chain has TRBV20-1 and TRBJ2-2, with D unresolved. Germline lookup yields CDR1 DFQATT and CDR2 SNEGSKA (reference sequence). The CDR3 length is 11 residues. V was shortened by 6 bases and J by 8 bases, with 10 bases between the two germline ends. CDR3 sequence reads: CSAAWSGELFF. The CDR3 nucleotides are TGCAGTGCCGCATGGTCGGGGGAGCTGTTTTTT.

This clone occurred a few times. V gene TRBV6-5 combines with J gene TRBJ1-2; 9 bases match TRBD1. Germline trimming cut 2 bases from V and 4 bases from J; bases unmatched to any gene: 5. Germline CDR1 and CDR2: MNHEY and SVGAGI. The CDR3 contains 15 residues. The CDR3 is CASSYGGQGSYGYTF. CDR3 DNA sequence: TGTGCCAGCAGTTACGGAGGACAGGGGAGCTATGGCTACACCTTC.

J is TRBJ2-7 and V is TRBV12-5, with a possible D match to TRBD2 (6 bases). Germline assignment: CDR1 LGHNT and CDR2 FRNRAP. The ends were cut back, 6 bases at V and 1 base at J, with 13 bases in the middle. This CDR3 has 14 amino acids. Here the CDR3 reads CASGRSGPSYEQYF. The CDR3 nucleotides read TGTGCTAGTGGGAGAAGCGGGCCGTCCTACGAGCAGTACTTC.

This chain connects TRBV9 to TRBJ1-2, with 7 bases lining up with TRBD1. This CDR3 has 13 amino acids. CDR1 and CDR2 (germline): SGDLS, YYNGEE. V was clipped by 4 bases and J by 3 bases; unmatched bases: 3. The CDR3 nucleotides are TGTGCCAGCAGCAGGGGGCCAGACTATGGCTACACCTTC. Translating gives CASSRGPDYGYTF.

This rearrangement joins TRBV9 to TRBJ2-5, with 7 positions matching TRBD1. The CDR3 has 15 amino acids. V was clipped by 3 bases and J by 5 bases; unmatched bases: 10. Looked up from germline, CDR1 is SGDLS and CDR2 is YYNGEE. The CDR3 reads CASSGRQGSVETQYF. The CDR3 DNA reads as TGTGCCAGCAGCGGGAGACAGGGATCGGTGGAGACCCAGTACTTC.

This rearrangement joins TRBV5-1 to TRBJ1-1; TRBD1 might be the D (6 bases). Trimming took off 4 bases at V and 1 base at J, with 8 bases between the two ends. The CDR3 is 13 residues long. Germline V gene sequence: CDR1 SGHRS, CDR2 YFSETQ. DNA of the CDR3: TGCGCCAGCAGCCCACAGGGGAACACTGAAGCTTTCTTT. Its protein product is CASSPQGNTEAFF. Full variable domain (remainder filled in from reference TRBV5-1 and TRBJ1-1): KAGVTQTPRYLIKTRGQQVTLSCSPISGHRSVSWYQQTPGQGLQFLFEYFSETQRNKGNFPGRFSGRQFSNSRSEMNVSTLELGDSALYLCASSPQGNTEAFFGQGTRLTVV.

For the CDR3, the DNA is TGTGCCGGGGCCCCGAGCCTCGGGGAGACCCAGTACTTC. Its protein is CAGAPSLGETQYF. V and J are TRBV30 and TRBJ2-5, with D perhaps TRBD1 (5 bases). CDR1 and CDR2 from the germline V gene are GTSNPN and SVGIG (reference sequence). CDR3 length equals 13 residues. Between the trimmed V and J ends, which lost 8 bases and 5 bases, there was a span of 18 bases.

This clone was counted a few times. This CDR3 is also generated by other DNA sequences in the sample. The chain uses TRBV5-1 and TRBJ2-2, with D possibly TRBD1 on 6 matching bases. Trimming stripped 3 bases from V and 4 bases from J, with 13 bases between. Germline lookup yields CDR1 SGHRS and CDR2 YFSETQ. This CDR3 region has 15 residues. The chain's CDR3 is CASSYTDRGTGELFF. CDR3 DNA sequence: TGCGCCAGCAGCTACACGGACAGAGGCACCGGGGAGCTGTTTTTT.

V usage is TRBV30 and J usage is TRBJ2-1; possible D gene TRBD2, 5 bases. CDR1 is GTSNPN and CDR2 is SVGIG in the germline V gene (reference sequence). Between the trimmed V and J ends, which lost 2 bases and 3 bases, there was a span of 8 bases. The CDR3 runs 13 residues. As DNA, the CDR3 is TGTGCCTGGAGTCCGGGGTACTACAATGAGCAGTTCTTC. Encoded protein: CAWSPGYYNEQFF.

This chain's CDR3 is CASSEIGKVNTEAFF. The CDR3 bases are TGTGCCAGCAGTGAAATTGGTAAAGTGAACACTGAAGCTTTCTTT. V usage is TRBV25-1 and J usage is TRBJ1-1; unclear D gene. Trimming shortened V by 2 bases and J by 0 bases, and 10 bases separated the two germline ends. Germline values: CDR1 MGHDK, CDR2 SYGVNS. The CDR3 is made up of 15 amino acids.

The CDR3 loop reads CASSLESAPDTQYF. As DNA, the CDR3 is TGCGCCAGCAGCTTGGAATCGGCGCCAGATACGCAGTATTTT. The chain joins TRBV5-1 to TRBJ2-3; D ambiguous. Trimming removed 0 bases from V and 4 bases from J, with 9 bases in between. Germline V gene data show CDR1 as SGHRS and CDR2 as YFSETQ. This CDR3 is 14 amino acids long.

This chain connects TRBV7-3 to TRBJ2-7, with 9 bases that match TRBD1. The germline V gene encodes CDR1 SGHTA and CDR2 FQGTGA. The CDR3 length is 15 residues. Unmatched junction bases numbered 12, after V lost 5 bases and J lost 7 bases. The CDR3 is CASSTPGQGGGEQYF. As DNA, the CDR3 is TGTGCCAGCAGCACACCGGGACAGGGAGGAGGGGAGCAGTACTTC. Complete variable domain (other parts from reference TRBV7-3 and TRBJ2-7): GAGVSQTPSNKVTEKGKYVELRCDPISGHTALYWYRQSLGQGPEFLIYFQGTGAADDSGLPNDRFFAVRPEGSVSTLKIQRTERGDSAVYLCASSTPGQGGGEQYFGPGTRLTVT.

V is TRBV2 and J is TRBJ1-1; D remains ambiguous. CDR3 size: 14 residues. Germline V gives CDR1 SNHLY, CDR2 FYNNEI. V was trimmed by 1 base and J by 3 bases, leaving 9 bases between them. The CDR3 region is CASSEGPTDTEAFF. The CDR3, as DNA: TGTGCCAGCAGTGAAGGTCCAACAGACACTGAAGCTTTCTTT.

CDR3 in amino acids: CASSRGADNYGYTF. The CDR3 DNA is TGTGCCAGCAGTAGGGGCGCGGATAACTATGGCTACACCTTC. The rearrangement joins TRBV6-5 to TRBJ1-2, with D maybe TRBD1 (5 bases). V was shortened by 5 bases and J by 1 base, with 11 bases between the two germline ends. The germline V gene encodes CDR1 MNHEY and CDR2 SVGAGI. The CDR3 runs 14 residues.

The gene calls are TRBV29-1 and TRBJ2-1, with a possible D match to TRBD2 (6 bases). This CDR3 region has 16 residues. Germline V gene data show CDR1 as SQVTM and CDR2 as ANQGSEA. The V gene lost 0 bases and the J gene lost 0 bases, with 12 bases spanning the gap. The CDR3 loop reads CSVEDPGLSSYNEQFF. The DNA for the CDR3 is TGCAGCGTTGAAGATCCCGGACTAAGCTCCTACAATGAGCAGTTCTTC.

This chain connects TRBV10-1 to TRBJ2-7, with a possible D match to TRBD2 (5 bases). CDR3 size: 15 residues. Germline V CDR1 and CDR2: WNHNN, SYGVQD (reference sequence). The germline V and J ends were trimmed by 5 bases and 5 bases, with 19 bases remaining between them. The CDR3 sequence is CASSREYREDHEQYF. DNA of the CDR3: TGCGCCAGCAGTAGGGAGTACCGAGAGGACCACGAGCAGTACTTC.

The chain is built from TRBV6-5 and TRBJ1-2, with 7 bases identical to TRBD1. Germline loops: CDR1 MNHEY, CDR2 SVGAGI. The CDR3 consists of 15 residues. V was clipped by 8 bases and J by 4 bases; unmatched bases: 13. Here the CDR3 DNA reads TGTGCCAGCGTCCGTGGCAGGGGGACAATCTATGGCTACACCTTC. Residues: CASVRGRGTIYGYTF.

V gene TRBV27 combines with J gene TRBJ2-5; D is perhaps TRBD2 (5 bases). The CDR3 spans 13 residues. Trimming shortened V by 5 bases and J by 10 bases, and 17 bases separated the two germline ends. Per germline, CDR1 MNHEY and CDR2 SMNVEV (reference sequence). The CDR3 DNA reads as TGTGCCAGCAGTGCGACTGTTGGACGGGGCCAGTACTTC. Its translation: CASSATVGRGQYF.

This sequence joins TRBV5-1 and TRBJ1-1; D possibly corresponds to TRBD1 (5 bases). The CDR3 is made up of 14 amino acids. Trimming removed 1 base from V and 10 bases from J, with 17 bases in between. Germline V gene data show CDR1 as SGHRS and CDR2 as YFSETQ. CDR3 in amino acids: CASSLSRDVNGAFF. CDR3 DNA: TGCGCCAGCAGCTTGTCCCGGGACGTCAACGGAGCTTTCTTT.

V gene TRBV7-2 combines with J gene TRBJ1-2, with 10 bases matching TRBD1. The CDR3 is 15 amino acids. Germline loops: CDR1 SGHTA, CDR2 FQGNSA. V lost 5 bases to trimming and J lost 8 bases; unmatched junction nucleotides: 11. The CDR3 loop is CASSGRQGALRGYTF. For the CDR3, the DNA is TGTGCCAGCAGCGGCAGACAGGGGGCCCTCAGGGGCTACACCTTC.

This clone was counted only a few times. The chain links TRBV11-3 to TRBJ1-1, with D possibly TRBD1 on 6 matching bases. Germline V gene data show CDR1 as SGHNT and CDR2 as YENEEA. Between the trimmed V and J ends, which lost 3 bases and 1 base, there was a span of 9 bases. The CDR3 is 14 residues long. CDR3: CASSLDSWNTEAFF. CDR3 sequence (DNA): TGTGCCAGCAGCTTGGACAGTTGGAACACTGAAGCTTTCTTT.

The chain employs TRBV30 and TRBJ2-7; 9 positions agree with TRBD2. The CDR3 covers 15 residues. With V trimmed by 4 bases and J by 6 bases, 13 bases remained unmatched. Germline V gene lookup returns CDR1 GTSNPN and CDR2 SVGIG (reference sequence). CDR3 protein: CAWNKREAPLGEQYF. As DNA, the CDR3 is TGTGCCTGGAATAAGCGGGAGGCCCCACTGGGCGAGCAGTACTTC.

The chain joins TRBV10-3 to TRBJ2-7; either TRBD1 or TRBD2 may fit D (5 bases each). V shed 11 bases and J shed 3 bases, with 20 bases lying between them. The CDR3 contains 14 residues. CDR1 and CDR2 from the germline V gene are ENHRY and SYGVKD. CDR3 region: CAVQEGPVYYEQYF. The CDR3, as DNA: TGTGCCGTGCAAGAGGGGCCTGTCTACTACGAGCAGTACTTC.

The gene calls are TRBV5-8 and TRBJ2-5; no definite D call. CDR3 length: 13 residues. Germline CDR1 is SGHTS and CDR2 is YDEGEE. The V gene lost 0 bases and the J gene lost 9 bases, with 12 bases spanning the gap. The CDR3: CASSLGTVTAQYF. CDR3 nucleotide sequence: TGTGCCAGCAGCTTGGGGACGGTGACGGCCCAGTACTTC.

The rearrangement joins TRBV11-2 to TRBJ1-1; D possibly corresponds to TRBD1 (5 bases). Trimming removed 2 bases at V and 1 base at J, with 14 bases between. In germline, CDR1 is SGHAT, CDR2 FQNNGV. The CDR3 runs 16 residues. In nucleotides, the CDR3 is TGTGCCAGCAGCTTAAGGGGACTCCTCCAGAACACTGAAGCTTTCTTT. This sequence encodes CASSLRGLLQNTEAFF.

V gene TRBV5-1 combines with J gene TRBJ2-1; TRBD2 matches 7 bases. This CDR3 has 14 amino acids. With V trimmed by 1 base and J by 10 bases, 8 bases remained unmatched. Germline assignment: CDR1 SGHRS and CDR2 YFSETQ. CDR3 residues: CASSLLAGEREQFF. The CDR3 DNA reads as TGCGCCAGCAGCTTGTTGGCGGGGGAAAGAGAGCAGTTCTTC.

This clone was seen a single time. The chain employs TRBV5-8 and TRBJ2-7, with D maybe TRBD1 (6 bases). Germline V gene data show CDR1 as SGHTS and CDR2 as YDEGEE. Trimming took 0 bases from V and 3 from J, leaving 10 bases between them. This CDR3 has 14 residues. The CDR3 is CASSLDGTFYEQYF. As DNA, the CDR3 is TGTGCCAGCAGCTTGGATGGGACATTCTACGAGCAGTACTTC.

The CDR3 loop reads CASSLWGGDEDSPLHF. DNA of the CDR3: TGTGCCAGCAGTCTTTGGGGGGGGGACGAGGATTCACCCCTCCACTTT. The chain uses TRBV27 and TRBJ1-6, with a possible D match to TRBD1 (5 bases). Germline V gene data show CDR1 as MNHEY and CDR2 as SMNVEV (reference sequence). The V and J ends lost 5 bases and 8 bases respectively, with 19 bases between them. This CDR3 is built from 16 residues.

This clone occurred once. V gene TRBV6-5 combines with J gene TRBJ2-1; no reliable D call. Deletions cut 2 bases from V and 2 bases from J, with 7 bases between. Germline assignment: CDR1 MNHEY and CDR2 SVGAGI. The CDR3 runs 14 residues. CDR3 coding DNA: TGTGCCAGCAGTTACGCCACAACCTACAATGAGCAGTTCTTC. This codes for CASSYATTYNEQFF.